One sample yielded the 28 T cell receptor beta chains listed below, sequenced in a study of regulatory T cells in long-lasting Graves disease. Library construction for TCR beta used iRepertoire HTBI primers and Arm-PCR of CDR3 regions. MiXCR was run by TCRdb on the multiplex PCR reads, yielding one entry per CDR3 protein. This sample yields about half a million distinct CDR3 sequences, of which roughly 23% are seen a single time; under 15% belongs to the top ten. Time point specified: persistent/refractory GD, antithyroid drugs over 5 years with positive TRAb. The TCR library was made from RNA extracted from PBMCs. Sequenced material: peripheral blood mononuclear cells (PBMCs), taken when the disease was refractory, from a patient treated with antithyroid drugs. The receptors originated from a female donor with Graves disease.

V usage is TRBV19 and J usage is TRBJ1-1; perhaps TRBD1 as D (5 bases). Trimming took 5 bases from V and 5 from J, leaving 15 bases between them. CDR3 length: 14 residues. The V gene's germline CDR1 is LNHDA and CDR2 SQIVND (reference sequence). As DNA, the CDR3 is TGTGCCAGTAGTCCGGGGGTCTTGGGAACTGAAGCTTTCTTT. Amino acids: CASSPGVLGTEAFF.

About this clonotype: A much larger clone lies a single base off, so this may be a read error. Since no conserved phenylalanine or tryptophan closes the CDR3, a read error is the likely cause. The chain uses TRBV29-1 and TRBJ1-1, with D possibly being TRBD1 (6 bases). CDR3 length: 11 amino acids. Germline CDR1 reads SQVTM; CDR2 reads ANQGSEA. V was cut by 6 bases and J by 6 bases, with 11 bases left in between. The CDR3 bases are TGCAGCGTCGCGGACAGCCCTGAAGCTTTCCTT. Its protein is CSVADSPEAFL.

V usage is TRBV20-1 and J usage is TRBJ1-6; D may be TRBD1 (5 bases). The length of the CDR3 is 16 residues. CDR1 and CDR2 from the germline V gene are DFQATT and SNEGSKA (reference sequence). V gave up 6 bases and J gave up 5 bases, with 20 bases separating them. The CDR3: CSAPRARDPNNSPLHF. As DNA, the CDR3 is TGCAGTGCCCCGAGGGCCCGGGACCCAAATAATTCACCCCTCCACTTT.

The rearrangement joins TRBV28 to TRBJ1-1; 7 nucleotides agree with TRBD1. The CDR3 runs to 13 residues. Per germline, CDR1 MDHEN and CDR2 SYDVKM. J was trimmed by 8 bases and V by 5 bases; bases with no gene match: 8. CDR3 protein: CASSQQGWAEAFF. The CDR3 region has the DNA TGTGCCAGCAGTCAACAGGGGTGGGCCGAAGCTTTCTTT.

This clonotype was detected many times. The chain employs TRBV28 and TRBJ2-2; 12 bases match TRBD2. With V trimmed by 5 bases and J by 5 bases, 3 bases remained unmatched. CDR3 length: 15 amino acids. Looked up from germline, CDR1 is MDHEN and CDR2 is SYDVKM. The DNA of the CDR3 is TGTGCCAGCAGTGCCACTAGCGGGAGGACCGGGGAGCTGTTTTTT. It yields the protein CASSATSGRTGELFF. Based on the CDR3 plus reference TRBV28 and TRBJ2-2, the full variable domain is DVKVTQSSRYLVKRTGEKVFLECVQDMDHENMFWYRQDPGLGLRLIYFSYDVKMKEKGDIPEGYSVSREKKERFSLILESASTNQTSMYLCASSATSGRTGELFFGEGSRLTVL.

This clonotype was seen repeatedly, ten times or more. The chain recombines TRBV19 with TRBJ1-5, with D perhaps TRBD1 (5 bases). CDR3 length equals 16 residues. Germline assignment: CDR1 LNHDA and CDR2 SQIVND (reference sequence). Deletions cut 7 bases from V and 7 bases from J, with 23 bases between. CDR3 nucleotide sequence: TGTGCCAGTACGGCGGACGACCAGGGTGTAGGCCAGCCCCAGCATTTT. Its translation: CASTADDQGVGQPQHF. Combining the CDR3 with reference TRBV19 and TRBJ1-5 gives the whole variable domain DGGITQSPKYLFRKEGQNVTLSCEQNLNHDAMYWYRQDPGQGLRLIYYSQIVNDFQKGDIAEGYSVSREKKESFPLTVTSAQKNPTAFYLCASTADDQGVGQPQHFGDGTRLSIL.

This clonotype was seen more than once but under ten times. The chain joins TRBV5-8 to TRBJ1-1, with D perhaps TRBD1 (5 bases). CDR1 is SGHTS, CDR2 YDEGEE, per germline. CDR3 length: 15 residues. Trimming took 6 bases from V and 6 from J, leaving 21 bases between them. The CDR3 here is CASTPGSGTGSEAFF. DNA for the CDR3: TGTGCCAGCACGCCGGGGTCAGGGACGGGGTCTGAAGCTTTCTTT.

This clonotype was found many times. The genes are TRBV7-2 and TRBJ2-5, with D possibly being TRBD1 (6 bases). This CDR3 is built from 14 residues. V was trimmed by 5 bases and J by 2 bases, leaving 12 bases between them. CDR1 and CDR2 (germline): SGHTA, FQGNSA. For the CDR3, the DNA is TGTGCCAGCAGCCCCTGGACAGTTCAAGAGACCCAGTACTTC. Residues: CASSPWTVQETQYF.

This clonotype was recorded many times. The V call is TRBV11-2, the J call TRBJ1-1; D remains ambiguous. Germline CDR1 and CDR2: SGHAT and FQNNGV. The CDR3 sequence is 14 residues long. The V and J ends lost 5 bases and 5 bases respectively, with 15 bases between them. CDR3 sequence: CASSPGGVRTEAFF. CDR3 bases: TGTGCCAGCAGCCCGGGCGGGGTCCGGACTGAAGCTTTCTTT.

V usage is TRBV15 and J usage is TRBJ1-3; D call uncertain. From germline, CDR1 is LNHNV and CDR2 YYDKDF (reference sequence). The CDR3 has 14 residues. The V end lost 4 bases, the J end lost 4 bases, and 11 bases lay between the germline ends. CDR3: CATSIRPWGNTIYF. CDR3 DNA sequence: TGTGCCACCAGCATCCGCCCGTGGGGAAACACCATATATTTT.

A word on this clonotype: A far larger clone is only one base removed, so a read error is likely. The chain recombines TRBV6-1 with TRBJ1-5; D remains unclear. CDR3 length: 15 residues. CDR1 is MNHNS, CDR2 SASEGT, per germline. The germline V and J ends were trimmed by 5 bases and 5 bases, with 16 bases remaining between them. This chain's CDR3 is CASSLTDGIDQPQHF. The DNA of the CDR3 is TGTGCCAGCAGTCTGACGGACGGGATTGATCAGCCCCAGCATTTT.

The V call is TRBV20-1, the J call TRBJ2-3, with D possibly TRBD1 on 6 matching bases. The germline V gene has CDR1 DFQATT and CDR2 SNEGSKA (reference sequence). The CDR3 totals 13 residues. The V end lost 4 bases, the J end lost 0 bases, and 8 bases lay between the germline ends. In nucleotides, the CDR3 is TGCAGTGCTACTGGACAGAGCACAGATACGCAGTATTTT. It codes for CSATGQSTDTQYF.

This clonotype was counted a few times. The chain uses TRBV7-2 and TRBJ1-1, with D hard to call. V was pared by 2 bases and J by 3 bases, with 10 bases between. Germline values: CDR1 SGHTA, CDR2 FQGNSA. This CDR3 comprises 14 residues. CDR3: CASSLLPEDTEAFF. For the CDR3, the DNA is TGTGCCAGCAGCTTATTGCCCGAGGACACTGAAGCTTTCTTT.

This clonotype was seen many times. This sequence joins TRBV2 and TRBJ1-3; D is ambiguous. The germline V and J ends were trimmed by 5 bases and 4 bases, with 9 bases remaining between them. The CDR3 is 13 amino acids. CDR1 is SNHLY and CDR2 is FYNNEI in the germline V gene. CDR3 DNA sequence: TGTGCCAGCAGTCGGACGTTCGGAAACACCATATATTTT. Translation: CASSRTFGNTIYF.

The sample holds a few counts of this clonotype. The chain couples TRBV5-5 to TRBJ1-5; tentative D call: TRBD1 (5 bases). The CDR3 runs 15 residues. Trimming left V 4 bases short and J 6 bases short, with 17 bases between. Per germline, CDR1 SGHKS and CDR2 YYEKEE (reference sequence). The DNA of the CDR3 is TGTGCCAGCAGCCAATACACTGGGACGGGTCAGCCCCAGCATTTT. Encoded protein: CASSQYTGTGQPQHF.

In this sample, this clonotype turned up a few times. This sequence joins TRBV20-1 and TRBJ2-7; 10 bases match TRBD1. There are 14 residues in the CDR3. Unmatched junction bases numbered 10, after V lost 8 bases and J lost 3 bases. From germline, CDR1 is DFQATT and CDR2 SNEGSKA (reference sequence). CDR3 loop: CSPEGDRGRYEQYF. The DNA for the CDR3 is TGCAGTCCTGAGGGGGACAGGGGACGCTACGAGCAGTACTTC.

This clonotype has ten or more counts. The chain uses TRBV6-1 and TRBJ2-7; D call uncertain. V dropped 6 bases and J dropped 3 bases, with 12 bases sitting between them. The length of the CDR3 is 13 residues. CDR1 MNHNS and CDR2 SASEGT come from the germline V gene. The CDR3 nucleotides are TGTGCCAGCAGCCGGTTGGGAAGCTACGAGCAGTACTTC. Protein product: CASSRLGSYEQYF.

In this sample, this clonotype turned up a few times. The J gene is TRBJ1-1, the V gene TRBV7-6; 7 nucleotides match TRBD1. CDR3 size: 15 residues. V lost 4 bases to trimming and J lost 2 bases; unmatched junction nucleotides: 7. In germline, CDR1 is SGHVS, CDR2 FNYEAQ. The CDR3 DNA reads TGTGCCAGCAGCTCTAGACAGGGCGCTAACACTGAAGCTTTCTTT. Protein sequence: CASSSRQGANTEAFF.

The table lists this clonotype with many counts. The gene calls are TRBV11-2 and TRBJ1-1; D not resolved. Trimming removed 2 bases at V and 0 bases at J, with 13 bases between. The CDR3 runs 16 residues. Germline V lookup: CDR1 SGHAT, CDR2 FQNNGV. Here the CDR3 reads CASSLFGALMNTEAFF. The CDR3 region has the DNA TGTGCCAGCAGCTTATTCGGCGCACTCATGAACACTGAAGCTTTCTTT.

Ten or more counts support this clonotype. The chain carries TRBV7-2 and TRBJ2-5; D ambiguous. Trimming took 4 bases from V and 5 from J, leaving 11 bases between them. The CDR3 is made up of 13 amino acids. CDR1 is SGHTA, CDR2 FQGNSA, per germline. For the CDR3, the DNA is TGTGCCAGCAGCTCCGGGTTCAGGGAGACCCAGTACTTC. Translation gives CASSSGFRETQYF.

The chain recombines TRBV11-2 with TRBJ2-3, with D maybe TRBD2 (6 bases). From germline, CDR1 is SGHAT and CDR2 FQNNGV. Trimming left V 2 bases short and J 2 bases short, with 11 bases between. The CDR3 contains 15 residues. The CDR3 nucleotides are TGTGCCAGCAGCTTACAGGGCGGGAACACAGATACGCAGTATTTT. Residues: CASSLQGGNTDTQYF. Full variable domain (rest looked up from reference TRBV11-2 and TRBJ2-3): EAGVAQSPRYKIIEKRQSVAFWCNPISGHATLYWYQQILGQGPKLLIQFQNNGVVDDSQLPKDRFSAERLKGVDSTLKIQPAKLEDSAVYLCASSLQGGNTDTQYFGPGTRLTVL.

Written as DNA, the CDR3 is TGTGCCAGTAGTTCAATTACCCTCGGGGGCGATCACTATGGCTACACCTTC. Its translation is CASSSITLGGDHYGYTF. V usage is TRBV19 and J usage is TRBJ1-2; possibly TRBD1 for D (6 bases). V was trimmed by 5 bases and J by 3 bases, leaving 22 bases between them. Germline V lookup: CDR1 LNHDA, CDR2 SQIVND (reference sequence). This CDR3 comprises 17 residues.

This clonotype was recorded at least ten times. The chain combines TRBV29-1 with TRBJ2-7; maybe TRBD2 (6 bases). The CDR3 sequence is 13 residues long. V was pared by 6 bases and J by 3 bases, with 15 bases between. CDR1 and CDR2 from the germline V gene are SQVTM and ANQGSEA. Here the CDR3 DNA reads TGCAGCGTCAGGGACTTCCTAAACTACGAGCAGTACTTC. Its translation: CSVRDFLNYEQYF.

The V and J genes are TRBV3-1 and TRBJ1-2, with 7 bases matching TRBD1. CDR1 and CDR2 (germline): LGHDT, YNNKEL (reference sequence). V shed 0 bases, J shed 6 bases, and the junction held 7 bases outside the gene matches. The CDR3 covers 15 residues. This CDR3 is CASSQDISGGHGYTF. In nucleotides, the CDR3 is TGTGCCAGCAGCCAAGATATTTCAGGGGGACATGGCTACACCTTC.

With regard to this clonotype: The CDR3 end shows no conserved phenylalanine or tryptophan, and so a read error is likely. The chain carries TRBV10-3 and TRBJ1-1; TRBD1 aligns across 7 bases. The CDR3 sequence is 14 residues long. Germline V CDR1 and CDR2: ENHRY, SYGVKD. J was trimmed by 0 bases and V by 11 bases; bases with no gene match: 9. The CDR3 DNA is TGTGCCCTCCGGGACAGCCATATGAACACTGAAGCTTTCCTT. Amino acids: CALRDSHMNTEAFL.

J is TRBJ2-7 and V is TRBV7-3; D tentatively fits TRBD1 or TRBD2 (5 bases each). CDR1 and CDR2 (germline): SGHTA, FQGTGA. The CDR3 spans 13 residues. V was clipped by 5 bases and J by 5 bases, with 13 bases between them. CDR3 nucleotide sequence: TGTGCCAGCAGCGTGGGACCTACGAACGAGCAGTACTTC. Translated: CASSVGPTNEQYF.

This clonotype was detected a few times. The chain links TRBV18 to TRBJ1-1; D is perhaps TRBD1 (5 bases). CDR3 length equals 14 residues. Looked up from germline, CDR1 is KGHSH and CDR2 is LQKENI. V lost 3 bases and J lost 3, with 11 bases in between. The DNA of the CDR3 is TGTGCCAGCTCACCCAGGGTCGTGGACACTGAAGCTTTCTTT. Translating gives CASSPRVVDTEAFF. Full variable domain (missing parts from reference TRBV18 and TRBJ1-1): NAGVMQNPRHLVRRRGQEARLRCSPMKGHSHVYWYRQLPEEGLKFMVYLQKENIIDESGMPKERFSAEFPKEGPSILRIQQVVRGDSAAYFCASSPRVVDTEAFFGQGTRLTVV.

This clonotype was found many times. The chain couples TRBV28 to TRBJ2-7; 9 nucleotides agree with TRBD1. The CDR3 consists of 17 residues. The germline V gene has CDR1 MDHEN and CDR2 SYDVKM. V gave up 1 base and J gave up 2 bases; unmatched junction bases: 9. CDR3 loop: CASSLSPLNRGPYEQYF. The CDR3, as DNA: TGTGCCAGCAGTTTATCCCCTTTAAACAGGGGGCCCTACGAGCAGTACTTC.